This is a list of T cell receptor beta chains from one sample in a study of blood T cell repertoires in COVID-19. The protocol was immunoSEQ multiplex PCR, while the TCRdb copy is restricted to in-frame clones and leaves out a portion. This sample has some 490,000 clones; about 85% occur once, and the top ten carry around 8%. The sample comprised PBMCs or T cells enriched from blood (not recorded which). The receptor set was obtained from a woman aged 60-70 years who had recovered from COVID-19. The CDR3 runs from the conserved cysteine through the conserved F or W.

V,J,CDR3
TRBV6-5,TRBJ1-5,CASSYDRGIINQPQHF
TRBV13,TRBJ1-6,CASSLSGNNNSPLHF
TRBV5-1,TRBJ1-2,CASSLRQGTNYGYTF
TRBV10-3,TRBJ2-5,CAISEMGGTQYF
TRBV14,TRBJ1-2,CASSQEGRGAGGYTF
TRBV2,TRBJ2-7,CASGGVSGARGFYEQYF
TRBV19,TRBJ1-2,CASSMLKGARYGYTF
TRBV4-1,TRBJ2-2,CASSLRAGGNTGELFF
TRBV2,TRBJ2-3,CASSGWLGGVVGGTDTQYF
TRBV7-9,TRBJ1-6,CASSPTGEGSPLHF
TRBV11-3,TRBJ2-3,CASSLRGALDTQYF
TRBV12-5,TRBJ1-3,CASGRTGGNTIYF
TRBV2,TRBJ2-1,CASSAGLTFF
TRBV3-1/TRBV3-2,TRBJ1-6,CASSVSVGQGGSPLHF
TRBV2,TRBJ2-5,CASSSYAPGGETQYF
TRBV2,TRBJ2-1,CASSDRGTYNEQFF
TRBV7-9,TRBJ2-7,CASSPGTGISEQYF
TRBV3-1/TRBV3-2,TRBJ2-3,CASSLSDSRLARADTQYF
TRBV27,TRBJ2-1,CASSLYGGWDNEQFF
TRBV7-9,TRBJ1-3,CASSLGTGFLSGNTIYF
TRBV6-5,TRBJ1-2,CASTRVAGNYGYTF
TRBV10-3,TRBJ1-2,CAISKGQDGVNYGYTF
TRBV21-1,TRBJ2-1,CASSKELAGNEQFF
TRBV19,TRBJ2-5,CASSKAGSSQETQYF
TRBV3-1/TRBV3-2,TRBJ2-7,CASSQRGGSGYEQYF
TRBV6-6,TRBJ1-1,CASTTGRQNTEAFF
TRBV9,TRBJ1-3,CASSVGDRGHTIYF
TRBV5-1,TRBJ2-2,CASSLGAASNTGELFF
TRBV10-3,TRBJ1-2,CAISLEVQGASGYTF
TRBV6-5,TRBJ2-7,CASSPIEILYEQYF
TRBV30,TRBJ2-4,CAWGQAKNIQYF